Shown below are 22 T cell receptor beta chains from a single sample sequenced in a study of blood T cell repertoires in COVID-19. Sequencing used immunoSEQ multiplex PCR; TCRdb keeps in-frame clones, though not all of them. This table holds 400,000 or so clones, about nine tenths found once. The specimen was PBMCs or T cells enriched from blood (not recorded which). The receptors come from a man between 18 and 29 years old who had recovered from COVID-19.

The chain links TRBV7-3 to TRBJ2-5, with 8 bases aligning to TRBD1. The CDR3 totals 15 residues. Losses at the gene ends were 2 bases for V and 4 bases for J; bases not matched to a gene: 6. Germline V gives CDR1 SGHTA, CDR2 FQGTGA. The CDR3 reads CASSLRRGRGETQYF. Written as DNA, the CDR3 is TGTGCCAGCAGCTTACGCAGGGGGCGCGGAGAGACCCAGTACTTC.

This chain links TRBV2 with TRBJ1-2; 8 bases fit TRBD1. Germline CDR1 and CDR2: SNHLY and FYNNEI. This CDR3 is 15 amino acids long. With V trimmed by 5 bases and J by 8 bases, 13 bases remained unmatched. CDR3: CASSTSGQGGEGYTF. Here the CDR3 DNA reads TGTGCCAGCAGTACTTCTGGACAGGGCGGCGAAGGCTACACCTTC.

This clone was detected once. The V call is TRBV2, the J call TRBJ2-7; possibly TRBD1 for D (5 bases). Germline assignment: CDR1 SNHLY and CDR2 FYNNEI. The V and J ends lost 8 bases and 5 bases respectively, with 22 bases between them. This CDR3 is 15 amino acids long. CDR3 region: CASPGAGQSTDEQYF. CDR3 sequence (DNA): TGTGCCAGCCCCGGAGCAGGGCAATCTACCGACGAGCAGTACTTC.

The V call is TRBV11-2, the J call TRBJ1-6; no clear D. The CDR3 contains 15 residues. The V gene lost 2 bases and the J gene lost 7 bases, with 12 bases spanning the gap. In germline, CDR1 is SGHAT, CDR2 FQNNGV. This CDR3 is CASSLSAPRNSPLHF. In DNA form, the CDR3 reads TGTGCCAGCAGCTTATCCGCTCCACGGAATTCACCCCTCCACTTT.

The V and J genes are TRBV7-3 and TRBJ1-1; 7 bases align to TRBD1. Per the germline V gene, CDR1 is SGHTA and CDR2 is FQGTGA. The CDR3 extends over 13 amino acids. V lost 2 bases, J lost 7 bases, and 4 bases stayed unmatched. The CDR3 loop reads CASSLRQGGEAFF. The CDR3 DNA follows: TGTGCCAGCAGCTTACGACAGGGCGGTGAAGCTTTCTTT.

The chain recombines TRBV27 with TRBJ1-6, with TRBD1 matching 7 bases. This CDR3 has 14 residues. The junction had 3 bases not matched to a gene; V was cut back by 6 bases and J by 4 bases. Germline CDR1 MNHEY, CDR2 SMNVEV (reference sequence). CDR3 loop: CASSQTGYNSPLHF. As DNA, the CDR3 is TGTGCCAGCAGCCAGACAGGGTATAATTCACCCCTCCACTTT.

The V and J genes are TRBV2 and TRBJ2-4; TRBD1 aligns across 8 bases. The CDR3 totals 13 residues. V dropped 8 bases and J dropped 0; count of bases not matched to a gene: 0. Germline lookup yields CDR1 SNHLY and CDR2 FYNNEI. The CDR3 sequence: CASDRGAKNIQYF. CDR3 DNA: TGTGCCAGCGACAGGGGAGCCAAAAACATTCAGTACTTC.

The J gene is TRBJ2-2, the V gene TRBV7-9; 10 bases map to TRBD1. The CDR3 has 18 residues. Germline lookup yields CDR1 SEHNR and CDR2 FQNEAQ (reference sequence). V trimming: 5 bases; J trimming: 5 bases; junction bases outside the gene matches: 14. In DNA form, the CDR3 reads TGTGCCAGCAGCGATGAATTGACAGGGGGCCATGGAACCGGGGAGCTGTTTTTT. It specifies CASSDELTGGHGTGELFF.

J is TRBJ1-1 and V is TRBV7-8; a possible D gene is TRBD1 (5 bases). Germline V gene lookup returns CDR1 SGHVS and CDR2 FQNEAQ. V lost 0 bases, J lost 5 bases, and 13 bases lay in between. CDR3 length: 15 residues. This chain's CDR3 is CASSLAALGGTEAFF. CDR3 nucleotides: TGTGCCAGCAGCTTAGCGGCCCTGGGGGGGACTGAAGCTTTCTTT.

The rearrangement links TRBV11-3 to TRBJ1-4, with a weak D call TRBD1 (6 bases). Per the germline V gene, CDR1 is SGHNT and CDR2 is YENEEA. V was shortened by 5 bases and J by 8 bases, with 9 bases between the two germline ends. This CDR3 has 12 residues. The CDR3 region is CASSLRGEKLFF. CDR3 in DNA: TGTGCCAGCAGCCTTAGGGGGGAAAAACTGTTTTTT. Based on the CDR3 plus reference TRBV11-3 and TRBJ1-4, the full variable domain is EAGVVQSPRYKIIEKKQPVAFWCNPISGHNTLYWYLQNLGQGPELLIRYENEEAVDDSQLPKDRFSAERLKGVDSTLKIQPAELGDSAVYLCASSLRGEKLFFGSGTQLSVL.

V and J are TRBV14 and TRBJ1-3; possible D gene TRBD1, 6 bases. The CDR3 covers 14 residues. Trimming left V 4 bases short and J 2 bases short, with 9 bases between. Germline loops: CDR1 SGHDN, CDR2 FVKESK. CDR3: CASSPRGAGNTIYF. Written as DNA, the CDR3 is TGTGCCAGCAGCCCCAGGGGTGCTGGAAACACCATATATTTT.

As DNA, the CDR3 is TGTGCCACCAGTGATTTTGGGGAGACAGGGTGGGGGTATAATTCACCCCTCCACTTT. Its protein is CATSDFGETGWGYNSPLHF. The V call is TRBV24-1, the J call TRBJ1-6, with TRBD1 matching over 7 bases. CDR1 KGHDR and CDR2 SFDVKD come from the germline V gene. V was pared by 1 base and J by 4 bases, with 12 bases of the junction left unmatched. The CDR3 runs to 19 residues.

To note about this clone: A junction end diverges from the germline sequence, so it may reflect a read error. This CDR3 reads CASSFTDRDGPSYF. In DNA form, the CDR3 reads TGTGCCAGCAGCTTCACTGACAGGGATGGGCCCAGCTATTTT. This sequence joins TRBV5-5 and TRBJ1-5; 7 bases map to TRBD1. CDR1 and CDR2 from the germline V gene are SGHKS and YYEKEE (reference sequence). The CDR3 consists of 14 residues.

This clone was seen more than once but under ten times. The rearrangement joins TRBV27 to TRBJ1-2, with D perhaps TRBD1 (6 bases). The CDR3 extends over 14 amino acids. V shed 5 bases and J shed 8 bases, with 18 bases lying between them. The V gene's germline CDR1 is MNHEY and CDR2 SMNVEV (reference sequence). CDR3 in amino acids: CASSTGQLPRGYTF. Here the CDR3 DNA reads TGTGCCAGCAGTACCGGACAGCTACCTCGGGGCTACACCTTC.

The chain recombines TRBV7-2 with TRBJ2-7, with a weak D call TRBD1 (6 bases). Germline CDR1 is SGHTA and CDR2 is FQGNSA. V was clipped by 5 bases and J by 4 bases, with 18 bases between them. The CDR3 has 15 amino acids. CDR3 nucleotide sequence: TGTGCCAGCAGCCCTAGTGCCGGGACATTATACGAGCAGTACTTC. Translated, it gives CASSPSAGTLYEQYF. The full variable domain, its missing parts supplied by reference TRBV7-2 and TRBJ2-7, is GAGVSQSPSNKVTEKGKDVELRCDPISGHTALYWYRQSLGQGLEFLIYFQGNSAPDKSGLPSDRFSAERTGGSVSTLTIQRTQQEDSAVYLCASSPSAGTLYEQYFGPGTRLTVT.

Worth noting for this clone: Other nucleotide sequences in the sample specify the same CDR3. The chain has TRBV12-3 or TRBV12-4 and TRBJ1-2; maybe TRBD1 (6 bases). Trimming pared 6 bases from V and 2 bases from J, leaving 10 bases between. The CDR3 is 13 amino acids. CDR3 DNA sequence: TGTGCCAGCAGCCTTCAGGGGAACTATGGCTACACCTTC. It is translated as CASSLQGNYGYTF.

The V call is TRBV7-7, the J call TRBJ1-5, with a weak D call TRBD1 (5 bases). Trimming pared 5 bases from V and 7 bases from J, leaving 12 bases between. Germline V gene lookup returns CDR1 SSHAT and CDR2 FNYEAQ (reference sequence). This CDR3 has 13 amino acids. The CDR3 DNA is TGTGCCAGCAGCGCAAATCAGGGACAGCCCCAGCATTTT. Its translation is CASSANQGQPQHF.

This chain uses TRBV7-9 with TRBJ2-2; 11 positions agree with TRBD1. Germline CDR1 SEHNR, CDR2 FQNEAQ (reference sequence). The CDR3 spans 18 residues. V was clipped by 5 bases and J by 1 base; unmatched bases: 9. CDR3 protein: CASSRSGTGGRNTGELFF. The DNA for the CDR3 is TGTGCCAGCAGCCGATCCGGGACAGGGGGTAGGAACACCGGGGAGCTGTTTTTT.

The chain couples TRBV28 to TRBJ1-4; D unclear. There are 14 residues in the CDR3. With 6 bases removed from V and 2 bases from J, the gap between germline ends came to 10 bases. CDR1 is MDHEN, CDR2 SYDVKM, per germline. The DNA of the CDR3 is TGTGCCAGCAGAAACTACTACACTAATGAAAAACTGTTTTTT. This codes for CASRNYYTNEKLFF. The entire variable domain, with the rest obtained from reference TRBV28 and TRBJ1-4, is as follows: DVKVTQSSRYLVKRTGEKVFLECVQDMDHENMFWYRQDPGLGLRLIYFSYDVKMKEKGDIPEGYSVSREKKERFSLILESASTNQTSMYLCASRNYYTNEKLFFGSGTQLSVL.

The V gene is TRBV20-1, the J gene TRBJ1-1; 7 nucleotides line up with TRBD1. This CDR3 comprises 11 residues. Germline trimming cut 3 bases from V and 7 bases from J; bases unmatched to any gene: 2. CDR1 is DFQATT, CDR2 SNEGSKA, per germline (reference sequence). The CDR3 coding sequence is TGCAGTGCTAGGGGACAGCTTGAAGCTTTCTTT. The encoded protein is CSARGQLEAFF.

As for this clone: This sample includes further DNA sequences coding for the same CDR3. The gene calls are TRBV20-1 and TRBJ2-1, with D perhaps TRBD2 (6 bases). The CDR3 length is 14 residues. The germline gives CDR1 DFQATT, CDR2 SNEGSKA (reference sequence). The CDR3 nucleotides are TGCAGCGCCAGTCGGGGGAGCTCCTACAATGAGCAGTTCTTC. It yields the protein CSASRGSSYNEQFF.

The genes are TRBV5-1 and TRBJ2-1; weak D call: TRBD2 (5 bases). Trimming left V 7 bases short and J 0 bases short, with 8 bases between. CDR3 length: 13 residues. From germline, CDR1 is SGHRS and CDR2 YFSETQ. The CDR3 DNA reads TGCGCCAGCCGAGCGGTCTCCTACAATGAGCAGTTCTTC. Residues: CASRAVSYNEQFF. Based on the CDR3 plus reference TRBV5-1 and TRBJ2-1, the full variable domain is KAGVTQTPRYLIKTRGQQVTLSCSPISGHRSVSWYQQTPGQGLQFLFEYFSETQRNKGNFPGRFSGRQFSNSRSEMNVSTLELGDSALYLCASRAVSYNEQFFGPGTRLTVL.